Each of the 15 T cell receptor beta chains below was sequenced from the same sample in a study of shared clonotypes between healthy human individuals. Clones were sequenced by immunoSEQ multiplex PCR, and TCRdb holds only the in-frame ones, with some missing. The profile covers 2 million to 2.5 million clones, with over 85% appearing a single time and about 0.39% taken by the ten largest. The material sequenced was naive CD4+ T cells from PBMCs. Subset reported: CD45RA+ positively selected. The origin of the receptors is a man aged 18 to 29 in good health. Some clones in this sample may be carry-over from other donors' samples.

Note on this clone: Other DNA sequences of this sample code for an identical CDR3. The chain links TRBV28 to TRBJ1-1; D remains unclear. Trimming cost V 6 bases and J 2 bases, with 7 bases left between them. The CDR3 sequence is 12 residues long. From germline, CDR1 is MDHEN and CDR2 SYDVKM. CDR3 protein: CASRTVNTEAFF. CDR3 DNA: TGTGCCAGCAGGACCGTAAACACTGAAGCTTTCTTT.

The V gene is TRBV4-2, the J gene TRBJ1-1, with D hard to call. CDR3 length: 13 amino acids. Per germline, CDR1 LGHNA and CDR2 YNFKEQ. The V and J ends lost 3 bases and 4 bases respectively, with 9 bases between them. The DNA of the CDR3 is TGTGCCAGCAGCCAGAGGGTGGGCACTGAAGCTTTCTTT. Its translation: CASSQRVGTEAFF.

This chain links TRBV4-2 with TRBJ2-1; 10 bases align to TRBD2. The CDR3 contains 15 residues. V shed 4 bases, J shed 3 bases, and the junction held 3 bases outside the gene matches. In germline, CDR1 is LGHNA, CDR2 YNFKEQ. CDR3 DNA sequence: TGTGCCAGCAGCCTGGGACTAGCGTTCTACAATGAGCAGTTCTTC. It encodes CASSLGLAFYNEQFF.

The rearrangement joins TRBV11-2 to TRBJ1-5; unclear D gene. Germline CDR1 reads SGHAT; CDR2 reads FQNNGV. The CDR3 sequence is 14 residues long. V lost 1 base and J 3 bases, leaving 7 bases between the germline ends. Here the CDR3 reads CASSLGQLNQPQHF. In DNA form, the CDR3 reads TGTGCCAGCAGCTTAGGACAACTCAATCAGCCCCAGCATTTT.

Turning to this clone: Other DNA sequences in this specimen translate into the identical CDR3. This chain links TRBV7-3 with TRBJ2-3, with D tentatively TRBD1 or TRBD2 (6 bases each). Trimming left V 2 bases short and J 2 bases short, with 8 bases between. The CDR3 spans 14 residues. Per germline, CDR1 SGHTA and CDR2 FQGTGA. CDR3 sequence reads: CASSLGGLTDTQYF. CDR3 nucleotide sequence: TGTGCCAGCAGCTTAGGGGGGCTCACAGATACGCAGTATTTT.

The genes are TRBV15 and TRBJ2-3, with 7 bases identical to TRBD1. V shed 8 bases, J shed 2 bases, and the junction held 10 bases outside the gene matches. The CDR3 is 15 residues long. Germline CDR1 and CDR2: LNHNV and YYDKDF (reference sequence). CDR3 in amino acids: CATLPGQKNTDTQYF. The DNA for the CDR3 is TGTGCCACCCTACCGGGACAGAAAAACACAGATACGCAGTATTTT. Filled out from reference TRBV15 and TRBJ2-3, the complete variable domain reads DAMVIQNPRYQVTQFGKPVTLSCSQTLNHNVMYWYQQKSSQAPKLLFHYYDKDFNNEADTPDNFQSRRPNTSFCFLDIRSPGLGDTAMYLCATLPGQKNTDTQYFGPGTRLTVL.

The gene calls are TRBV29-1 and TRBJ2-2; 8 bases are a match to TRBD1. Germline V CDR1 and CDR2: SQVTM, ANQGSEA. Trimming at V came to 1 base and at J to 4 bases, leaving 11 bases not matched to a gene. The CDR3 totals 17 residues. CDR3 bases: TGCAGCGTTGAAGTGACCCGGGACAGGCTAGTCACCGGGGAGCTGTTTTTT. Amino acids: CSVEVTRDRLVTGELFF.

Notes on this clone: In the same sample, other DNA sequences code for this CDR3. The V and J genes are TRBV5-1 and TRBJ2-1; D gene ambiguous. The V gene's germline CDR1 is SGHRS and CDR2 YFSETQ. The CDR3 is 13 amino acids. Trimming removed 0 bases at V and 5 bases at J, with 6 bases between. Written as DNA, the CDR3 is TGCGCCAGCAGCTTGGATAGTGACAATGAGCAGTTCTTC. It yields the protein CASSLDSDNEQFF.

The chain links TRBV7-9 to TRBJ2-3; D is possibly TRBD2 (5 bases). CDR3 size: 19 residues. The ends were cut back, 2 bases at V and 6 bases at J, with 27 bases in the middle. CDR1 is SEHNR and CDR2 is FQNEAQ in the germline V gene (reference sequence). The CDR3 is CASSLKRTAVMGKTDTQYF. CDR3 bases: TGTGCCAGCAGCTTAAAAAGGACTGCGGTTATGGGCAAAACGGATACGCAGTATTTT.

The chain recombines TRBV11-2 with TRBJ2-6, with TRBD2 matching over 7 bases. Trimming at V came to 10 bases and at J to 6 bases, leaving 18 bases not matched to a gene. This CDR3 is built from 17 residues. In germline, CDR1 is SGHAT, CDR2 FQNNGV. The CDR3 DNA is TGTGCCATCCTGGGGGGAGGGAGCCTAACTCCGGCCAACGTCCTGACTTTC. This sequence encodes CAILGGGSLTPANVLTF.

This chain links TRBV10-1 with TRBJ2-7; 9 bases agree with TRBD2. The V and J ends lost 0 bases and 4 bases, in that order; junction bases with no gene match: 10. The CDR3 contains 17 residues. Germline V CDR1 and CDR2: WNHNN, SYGVQD (reference sequence). CDR3 amino acids: CASSESLRLAALYEQYF. The CDR3 DNA sequence: TGCGCCAGCAGTGAGTCCCTTAGACTAGCGGCACTGTACGAGCAGTACTTC.

V and J are TRBV4-1 and TRBJ1-3, with D perhaps matching TRBD1 (5 bases). CDR1 and CDR2 (germline): MGHRA, YSYEKL. The V gene lost 1 base and the J gene lost 0 bases, with 16 bases spanning the gap. CDR3 length equals 18 residues. The CDR3 DNA reads as TGCGCCAGCAGCCAAGGATTCAGGGATGAGGGCTCTGGAAACACCATATATTTT. Residues: CASSQGFRDEGSGNTIYF.

This clone came up a few times. Other DNA variants within this sample encode the same CDR3. The gene calls are TRBV5-1 and TRBJ1-2, with 7 bases identical to TRBD1. The V and J ends lost 4 bases and 4 bases, in that order; junction bases with no gene match: 1. There are 12 residues in the CDR3. Germline V lookup: CDR1 SGHRS, CDR2 YFSETQ. CDR3 amino acids: CASSGDSYGYTF. The CDR3, as DNA: TGCGCCAGCAGCGGGGACAGCTATGGCTACACCTTC.

The rearrangement joins TRBV30 to TRBJ2-1; 12 bases are shared with TRBD2. Germline V gene sequence: CDR1 GTSNPN, CDR2 SVGIG (reference sequence). The CDR3 spans 13 residues. After removal of 7 bases from V and 3 bases from J, the junction contained 1 base not matched to a gene. In nucleotides, the CDR3 is TGTGCCTTGACTAGCGGGAGCTACAATGAGCAGTTCTTC. This sequence encodes CALTSGSYNEQFF.

The rearrangement links TRBV4-1 to TRBJ2-1; 8 bases are a match to TRBD2. This CDR3 is built from 18 residues. V shed 3 bases, J shed 1 base, and the junction held 11 bases outside the gene matches. Germline CDR1 reads MGHRA; CDR2 reads YSYEKL. The CDR3 sequence: CASSQVPGLVGSYNEQFF. The DNA of the CDR3 is TGCGCCAGCAGCCAGGTCCCGGGACTAGTTGGGTCCTACAATGAGCAGTTCTTC.